The clone carrying this TCR beta chain appeared once. No antigen is known for it. The CDR3 loop spans 13 amino acids. The germline V gene has CDR1 LNHDA and CDR2 SQIVND (reference sequence). The trim removed 3 bases at V and 8 bases at J, leaving 5 bases unmatched. Each CDR3 protein gets one entry after TCRdb re-called the RT-PCR reads with MiXCR. The data contain around 480,000 distinct CDR3 sequences, 10% to 11% of them singletons. This entry comes from a study of response to subunit inactivated influenza vaccine. Findings and caveats of the study: Few new T cells, the authors suggested, are recruited by each seasonal influenza vaccination.

The sequencing here drew on PBMCs from blood, taken roughly 48 days after vaccination. This TCR derives from a man aged 45-65 years who received an inactivated influenza vaccine. The rearrangement links TRBV19 to TRBJ1-2; 8 nucleotides line up with TRBD1. The chain's CDR3 is CASSIDRGKGYTF. The CDR3 DNA sequence: TGTGCCAGTAGTATCGACAGGGGAAAAGGCTACACCTTC.